One sample yielded the 27 T cell receptor beta chains listed below, sequenced in a study of T cells in Graves' hyperthyroidism and ophthalmopathy. Researchers took RNA transcripts and amplified the TCR beta CDR3 regions from them. The HTBI primer set was used in a first-round RT-PCR of the TCR CDR3. TCRdb itself ran the multiplex PCR reads through MiXCR, one entry per CDR3 protein. The data show 350,000 to 400,000 distinct CDR3 sequences, 14% to 15% seen once. Sample: blood. The receptors were sampled from a woman younger than 45 with Graves' hyperthyroidism.

The chain carries TRBV10-3 and TRBJ2-7; D remains ambiguous. This CDR3 has 11 residues. V was trimmed by 3 bases and J by 3 bases, leaving 3 bases between them. CDR1 is ENHRY, CDR2 SYGVKD, per germline. Here the CDR3 reads CAISDHYEQYF. The CDR3, as DNA: TGTGCCATCAGTGACCACTACGAGCAGTACTTC.

This clonotype was detected a few times. The chain couples TRBV11-2 to TRBJ1-5; D may be TRBD1 (5 bases). Germline V gives CDR1 SGHAT, CDR2 FQNNGV. The CDR3 has 15 amino acids. The V end was cut by 5 bases, the J end by 6 bases, with 17 bases between. The CDR3 reads CASSPGTKGTQPQHF. The CDR3 DNA reads TGTGCCAGCAGCCCCGGGACCAAAGGAACTCAGCCCCAGCATTTT.

The V gene is TRBV12-3 or TRBV12-4, the J gene TRBJ1-4, with D maybe TRBD1 (6 bases). This CDR3 is built from 15 residues. Between the trimmed V and J ends, which lost 3 bases and 7 bases, there was a span of 15 bases. The CDR3 DNA reads TGTGCCAGCAGTTTCAACAGGGCGTTTGGTGAAAAACTGTTTTTT. It codes for CASSFNRAFGEKLFF.

This chain connects TRBV4-1 to TRBJ1-4, with D possibly TRBD1 on 5 matching bases. The germline V gene has CDR1 MGHRA and CDR2 YSYEKL. V lost 7 bases to trimming and J lost 5 bases, with 14 bases between them. The CDR3 loop spans 14 amino acids. The CDR3 region is CASTPEGANEKLFF. CDR3 nucleotides: TGCGCCAGCACCCCCGAAGGGGCAAATGAAAAACTGTTTTTT.

This clonotype was counted at least ten times. The chain has TRBV6-2 or TRBV6-3 and TRBJ2-1, with 9 bases aligning to TRBD2. Germline CDR1 and CDR2: MNHEY and SVGEGT. The V segment lost 2 bases and the J segment 4 bases; nucleotides outside the gene matches: 3. The CDR3 is 15 amino acids. The CDR3 here is CASSYAGGDYNEQFF. The CDR3 nucleotides read TGTGCCAGCAGTTACGCGGGGGGGGATTACAATGAGCAGTTCTTC.

This clonotype showed up just a few times. This rearrangement joins TRBV7-9 to TRBJ1-3, with D uncertain. CDR1 is SEHNR and CDR2 is FQNEAQ in the germline V gene (reference sequence). The CDR3 has 15 residues. Trimming removed 2 bases at V and 3 bases at J, with 11 bases between. The CDR3 DNA reads as TGTGCCAGCAGCTTATCTTCGGCGGGTGGAAACACCATATATTTT. This translates into CASSLSSAGGNTIYF.

The chain joins TRBV5-5 to TRBJ2-1; 7 nucleotides match TRBD2. V lost 4 bases, J lost 5 bases, and 12 bases stayed unmatched. The CDR3 is 16 residues long. Germline-derived CDR1 and CDR2 are SGHKS and YYEKEE (reference sequence). DNA for the CDR3: TGTGCCAGCAGCCCCGGGACTATTTACTCTAACAATGAGCAGTTCTTC. Protein: CASSPGTIYSNNEQFF.

There are a few counts of this clonotype. The chain uses TRBV11-3 and TRBJ2-7; 12 bases are shared with TRBD1. Looked up from germline, CDR1 is SGHNT and CDR2 is YENEEA. The CDR3 is made up of 15 amino acids. V was clipped by 5 bases and J by 3 bases; unmatched bases: 5. Written as DNA, the CDR3 is TGTGCCAGCAGCGAGGGGACAGGGGGCATCTACGAGCAGTACTTC. It is translated as CASSEGTGGIYEQYF.

J is TRBJ1-5 and V is TRBV24-1; unclear D gene. Per germline, CDR1 KGHDR and CDR2 SFDVKD. CDR3 size: 13 residues. V shed 9 bases and J shed 4 bases, with 12 bases lying between them. The CDR3 loop reads CATGHSGNQPQHF. CDR3 DNA: TGTGCCACCGGCCATAGTGGGAATCAGCCCCAGCATTTT.

The chain is built from TRBV19 and TRBJ2-7, with TRBD1 identical over 9 bases. This CDR3 region has 16 residues. Losses at the gene ends were 3 bases for V and 5 bases for J; bases not matched to a gene: 11. Looked up from germline, CDR1 is LNHDA and CDR2 is SQIVND (reference sequence). The chain's CDR3 is CASSILPGQGSHEQYF. In DNA, the CDR3 is TGTGCCAGTAGTATTCTCCCGGGACAGGGAAGCCACGAGCAGTACTTC.

In its sample, this clonotype was seen many times. The V call is TRBV6-1, the J call TRBJ2-4, with 7 bases lining up with TRBD2. The V and J ends lost 1 base and 3 bases, in that order; junction bases with no gene match: 6. The CDR3 runs 16 residues. CDR1 and CDR2 (germline): MNHNS, SASEGT. CDR3 bases: TGTGCCAGCAGTGAAGTTCTCGCGGGGGTCAAAAACATTCAGTACTTC. Amino acid sequence: CASSEVLAGVKNIQYF.

This chain connects TRBV20-1 to TRBJ2-3, with 16 bases lining up with TRBD2. This CDR3 comprises 16 residues. Germline V gene sequence: CDR1 DFQATT, CDR2 SNEGSKA (reference sequence). The CDR3 region has the DNA TGCAAGGGACTAGCGGGAGGGCCACTGCGCGCAGATACGCAGTATTTT. This codes for CKGLAGGPLRADTQYF.

This clonotype showed up just once. The chain combines TRBV28 with TRBJ1-4; D is unresolved. Trimming left V 6 bases short and J 9 bases short, with 20 bases between. CDR3 length: 15 amino acids. The germline V gene has CDR1 MDHEN and CDR2 SYDVKM. The CDR3 spells CASSPQPKLLQKLFF. CDR3 in DNA: TGTGCCAGCAGCCCTCAGCCAAAACTCTTGCAAAAACTGTTTTTT.

In its sample, this clonotype was seen a few times. The rearrangement links TRBV5-1 to TRBJ1-1, with D possibly matching TRBD1 (5 bases). CDR1 SGHRS and CDR2 YFSETQ come from the germline V gene. This CDR3 has 12 amino acids. V was cut by 7 bases and J by 6 bases, with 13 bases left in between. The CDR3 sequence is CASSMQGSEAFF. The CDR3 coding sequence is TGCGCCAGCTCGATGCAGGGTTCTGAAGCTTTCTTT.

This clonotype was counted at least ten times. The chain has TRBV20-1 and TRBJ2-3, with TRBD2 matching over 7 bases. The CDR3 covers 14 residues. The V segment lost 1 base and the J segment 0 bases; nucleotides outside the gene matches: 1. Germline CDR1 DFQATT, CDR2 SNEGSKA (reference sequence). The CDR3: CSARGRESTDTQYF. The CDR3 DNA sequence: TGCAGTGCTAGAGGGCGGGAGAGCACAGATACGCAGTATTTT.

The chain joins TRBV24-1 to TRBJ2-2; TRBD1 might be the D (6 bases). The length of the CDR3 is 16 residues. From germline, CDR1 is KGHDR and CDR2 SFDVKD. V lost 1 base, J lost 1 base, and 9 bases lay in between. The chain's CDR3 is CATSDFGRGNTGELFF. The CDR3 bases are TGTGCCACCAGTGATTTCGGCAGGGGGAACACCGGGGAGCTGTTTTTT.

The chain recombines TRBV20-1 with TRBJ2-6, with 7 bases identical to TRBD1. Germline V gene sequence: CDR1 DFQATT, CDR2 SNEGSKA (reference sequence). CDR3 length: 15 residues. The V and J ends lost 6 bases and 3 bases, in that order; junction bases with no gene match: 8. CDR3 sequence reads: CSARRQGGGANVLTF. CDR3 coding DNA: TGCAGTGCCAGGAGACAGGGCGGTGGGGCCAACGTCCTGACTTTC.

There are many counts of this clonotype. The chain combines TRBV5-8 with TRBJ2-1, with 9 bases matching TRBD1. The V and J ends lost 4 bases and 8 bases, in that order; junction bases with no gene match: 7. Germline CDR1 SGHTS, CDR2 YDEGEE. The CDR3 loop spans 14 amino acids. Written as DNA, the CDR3 is TGTGCCAGCAGCGCCGGGACAGGGAAAGATGAGCAGTTCTTC. Protein sequence: CASSAGTGKDEQFF. The complete variable domain, with remaining parts taken from reference TRBV5-8 and TRBJ2-1, reads EAGVTQSPTHLIKTRGQQATLRCSPISGHTSVYWYQQALGLGLQFLLWYDEGEERNRGNFPPRFSGRQFPNYSSELNVNALELEDSALYLCASSAGTGKDEQFFGPGTRLTVL.

This clonotype was counted ten times or more. The CDR3 DNA reads as TGTGCCAGCAGCTCACGGGCAGCGGTGAATTCACCCCTCCACTTT. Translating gives CASSSRAAVNSPLHF. The chain employs TRBV13 and TRBJ1-6; D is undetermined. Trimming removed 4 bases at V and 7 bases at J, with 14 bases between. From germline, CDR1 is PRHDT and CDR2 FYEKMQ (reference sequence). The CDR3 length is 15 residues.

The chain recombines TRBV27 with TRBJ2-7, with TRBD2 matching 11 bases. This CDR3 contains 16 residues. The germline gives CDR1 MNHEY, CDR2 SMNVEV (reference sequence). Trimming cost V 4 bases and J 3 bases; bases outside gene matches: 8. The CDR3 loop reads CASSSVAGGAGYEQYF. Here the CDR3 DNA reads TGTGCCAGCAGTTCAGTAGCGGGAGGGGCGGGCTACGAGCAGTACTTC.

J is TRBJ2-1 and V is TRBV10-3, with D unclear. Trimming removed 2 bases from V and 10 bases from J, with 6 bases in between. Germline lookup yields CDR1 ENHRY and CDR2 SYGVKD. The CDR3 is 11 amino acids. The CDR3 loop reads CAISEGGEQFF. The CDR3 DNA follows: TGTGCCATCAGTGAGGGCGGAGAGCAGTTCTTC.

This clonotype appeared many times. The chain couples TRBV12-3 or TRBV12-4 to TRBJ2-5, with D perhaps matching TRBD2 (6 bases). V lost 6 bases, J lost 3 bases, and 17 bases lay in between. This CDR3 has 15 amino acids. The CDR3: CASSQDSGPKETQYF. As DNA, the CDR3 is TGTGCCAGCAGCCAGGATAGCGGACCTAAAGAGACCCAGTACTTC.

At least ten counts were recorded for this clonotype. The rearrangement joins TRBV30 to TRBJ1-2; possibly TRBD1 for D (5 bases). The CDR3 length is 17 residues. With 2 bases removed from V and 2 bases from J, the gap between germline ends came to 21 bases. Germline values: CDR1 GTSNPN, CDR2 SVGIG (reference sequence). CDR3 DNA sequence: TGTGCCTGGAGTCCACCGGGACTAACTCGCGGGAACTATGGCTACACCTTC. It yields the protein CAWSPPGLTRGNYGYTF.

This clonotype has ten or more counts. This chain joins TRBV18 and TRBJ2-6, with D possibly TRBD1 on 5 matching bases. V shed 5 bases and J shed 1 base, with 9 bases lying between them. CDR1 and CDR2 (germline): KGHSH, LQKENI. The CDR3 runs 15 residues. The CDR3 sequence is CASSSTGSGANVLTF. CDR3 coding DNA: TGTGCCAGCTCATCCACAGGATCTGGGGCCAACGTCCTGACTTTC.

Only a few counts were recorded for this clonotype. This chain uses TRBV7-9 with TRBJ1-2, with D tentatively TRBD1 (6 bases). CDR1 is SEHNR and CDR2 is FQNEAQ in the germline V gene (reference sequence). This CDR3 comprises 14 residues. Trimming stripped 2 bases from V and 3 bases from J, with 10 bases between. Here the CDR3 reads CASSLTTGHYGYTF. For the CDR3, the DNA is TGTGCCAGCAGCTTAACGACAGGACACTATGGCTACACCTTC.

This clonotype was recorded many times. This sequence joins TRBV11-2 and TRBJ2-7; 7 nucleotides line up with TRBD2. Germline V gene lookup returns CDR1 SGHAT and CDR2 FQNNGV. V was pared by 3 bases and J by 4 bases, with 9 bases of the junction left unmatched. This CDR3 is built from 15 residues. Here the CDR3 DNA reads TGTGCCAGCAGCTTCTTAGGCGGGAGTAAGTACGAGCAGTACTTC. Its protein is CASSFLGGSKYEQYF.

This clonotype has more than one count but fewer than ten. The chain uses TRBV6-9 and TRBJ2-3; D is undetermined. Trimming took 3 bases from V and 1 from J, leaving 5 bases between them. Germline CDR1 is MNHGY and CDR2 is SVAAGI. The CDR3 runs to 13 residues. In nucleotides, the CDR3 is TGTGCCAGCAGTTACATCGGCACAGATACGCAGTATTTT. Translated: CASSYIGTDTQYF.